This record concerns one TCR beta chain sequence. This clone was observed once. The antigen it binds to is not known. Base qualities are not provided; no much larger clone lies one nucleotide away. The immunoSEQ Assay, a bias-controlled multiplex PCR, was used to amplify TCRbeta CDR3 regions from genomic DNA. The study's own analysis went as follows. Nucleated cell counts per sample were estimated from amplification of reference gene primers within the assay. Sequence reads were collapsed and filtered to measure the absolute abundance of every unique TCRbeta CDR3 rearrangement. Productive Simpson clonality was computed per sample as the square root of Simpson's diversity index over productive rearrangements. TCRdb mirrors the immuneACCESS table, restricted to in-frame sequences. Some clones are absent from its copies; in checked studies, under half trace to an unresolved V gene, and the reason for the others is unknown. The V and J calls and clone size come from that table; D and trimming were worked out from the DNA. The sample has 160,000 or so clones on record, about four fifths of them singletons. Around 13% of the sample goes to the ten largest clones.

Samples from volunteer blood donors who had recovered from COVID-19 were contributed by a second Seattle source. The collaborating institutions used their own protocols to collect whole blood in K2EDTA tubes. For TCRbeta analysis, collaborators shipped samples in one of three forms: frozen whole blood, isolated PBMCs, or DNA extracted from either of those sample types. The sample is drawn from a study of blood T cell repertoires in COVID-19 (dated by TCRdb to the early 2020s). Some background on the complete study: Samples from collaborators originated in the United States, Italy and Spain and spanned both the acute and convalescent phases of COVID-19. The prospective study material was composed of cDNA or gDNA derived from T cells, B-cell-depleted T cells, or PBMCs. The dataset comprised deeply sampled blood TCRbeta repertoires from subjects exposed to, actively infected with, or recovered from COVID-19. The repertoires were released in a freely available public database meant as a resource for research on the immune response to SARS-CoV-2. The samples were drawn from the first 160 participants of the ongoing ImmuneRACE study and from about 1,200 subjects provided by 6 global collaborators. A de-identified subject ID, COVID-19 status, age in years and sex were almost always included in the sample metadata. Where available, HLA class I and class II types were taken from metadata supplied by the sample provider and were not determined by assay-based typing.

Study-wide findings and limitations: The quantity of clinical and demographic metadata differed by source and by participant and was supplied without curation.

Clipping removes 4 bases from V and 0 bases from J, with 14 as the unmatched junction base count. From a lookup of the germline V gene, CDR1 and CDR2 are ENHRY and SYGVKD. The CDR3, cysteine through phenylalanine, is 18 amino acids long. Just the 54-base CDR3 DNA is kept, in frame starting at base 1. This clonotype was sampled from a man aged 65-85 years who had recovered from COVID-19. The sequence links TRBV10-3 to TRBJ1-1; TRBD1 fits 7 bases in the junction. The source material was peripheral blood. The CDR3 corresponds to CAISGSGTARRMNTEAFF. The nucleotides read TGTGCCATCAGTGGATCCGGGACAGCCCGAAGAATGAACACTGAAGCTTTCTTT.